In its sample, the clone carrying this T cell receptor beta chain was seen once. The data are from a study of shared T cell receptors in the human thymus. TCRdb's copy holds only in-frame clones and misses some; the assay was immunoSEQ multiplex PCR. The top ten clones hold approximately 0.02% of a sample with hundreds of thousands of clones, approximately 95% of them seen once. Trimming took off 4 bases at V and 2 bases at J, with 12 bases between the two ends. This CDR3 has 15 amino acids. Germline values: CDR1 SGHRS, CDR2 YFSETQ. Sequenced material: thymocytes. This TCR derives from a human donor. The genes are TRBV5-1 and TRBJ1-4; unclear D gene. The CDR3 is CASSRADWTNEKLFF. As DNA, the CDR3 is TGCGCCAGCAGCAGGGCGGACTGGACTAATGAAAAACTGTTTTTT.